This T cell receptor beta chain was sequenced during a study of cytomegalovirus exposure and HLA in healthy donors. The CDR3 has 19 amino acids. Germline V CDR1 and CDR2: SGHTA, FQGTGA. V was clipped by 1 base and J by 4 bases; unmatched bases: 16. It was with 60 Vbeta and 13 Jbeta primers that the PCR ran. Generated by immunoSEQ multiplex PCR, the TCRdb table keeps only in-frame clones and is missing some. The sample contains about 170,000 clones, around 80% of which appear only once. Findings and limits, study-wide: In an earlier analysis, in fewer than 700 donors, most V segments appeared productive either ~87% or ~30% of the time. Most observed TCR sequences were rare, whereas some public TCRs were detected in many donors.

As regards this clone: No antigen is known for it.

V gene TRBV7-3 combines with J gene TRBJ2-3; 8 bases are a match to TRBD2. The TCR comes from a woman aged 50 to 60 in good health and CMV-seropositive. The sample comprised PBMCs. CDR3: CASSLSRSGSPREADTQYF. The DNA of the CDR3 is TGTGCCAGCAGCTTAAGTCGAAGCGGGAGTCCTCGTGAGGCAGATACGCAGTATTTT.